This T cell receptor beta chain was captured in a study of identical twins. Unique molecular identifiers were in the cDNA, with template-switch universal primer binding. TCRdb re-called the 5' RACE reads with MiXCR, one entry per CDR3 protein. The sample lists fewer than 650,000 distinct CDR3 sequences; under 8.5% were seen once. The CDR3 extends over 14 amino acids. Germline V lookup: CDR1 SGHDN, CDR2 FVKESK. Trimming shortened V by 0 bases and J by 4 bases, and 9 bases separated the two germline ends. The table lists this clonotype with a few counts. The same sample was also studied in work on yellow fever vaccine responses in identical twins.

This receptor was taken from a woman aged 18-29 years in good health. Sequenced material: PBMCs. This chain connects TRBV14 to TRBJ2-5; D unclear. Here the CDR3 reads CASSQEVEGETQYF. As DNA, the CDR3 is TGTGCCAGCAGCCAAGAAGTAGAAGGAGAGACCCAGTACTTC.